This paragraph reports one T cell receptor beta chain. Its specificity is not known. One entry per CDR3 protein, called by TCRdb with MiXCR from the reads. The table includes 800,000 to 950,000 distinct CDR3 sequences, about 31% detected once. The data originate from a study of T cell repertoires in cytomegalovirus infection. Study-wide results and caveats: Dominating the ex vivo response were HLA-C-restricted CMV-specific TCR beta clonotypes.

This CDR3 has 15 residues. Germline assignment: CDR1 MNHNS and CDR2 SASEGT. J was trimmed by 3 bases and V by 0 bases; bases with no gene match: 2. This material consisted of cultured CD8+ T cells from PBMCs, taken from culture after CMV antigen stimulation. The source is a human donor in good health (CMV status not recorded). Some clones in this sample may be carry-over from other donors' samples. The J gene is TRBJ2-7, the V gene TRBV6-1; 10 bases fit TRBD1. The CDR3 region is CASSEAGQGNYEQYF. The CDR3 nucleotides are TGTGCCAGCAGTGAAGCGGGACAGGGGAACTACGAGCAGTACTTC.